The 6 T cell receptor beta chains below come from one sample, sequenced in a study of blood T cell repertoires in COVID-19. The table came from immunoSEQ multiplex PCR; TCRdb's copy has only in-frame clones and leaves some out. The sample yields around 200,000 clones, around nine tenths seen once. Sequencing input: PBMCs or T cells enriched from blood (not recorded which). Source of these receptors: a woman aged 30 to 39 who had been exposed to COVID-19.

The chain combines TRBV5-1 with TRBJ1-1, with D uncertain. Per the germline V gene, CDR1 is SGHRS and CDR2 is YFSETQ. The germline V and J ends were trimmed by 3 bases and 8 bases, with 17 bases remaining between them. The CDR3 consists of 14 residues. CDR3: CASSWTHKGEEAFF. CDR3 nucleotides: TGCGCCAGCAGCTGGACCCACAAGGGAGAGGAAGCTTTCTTT.

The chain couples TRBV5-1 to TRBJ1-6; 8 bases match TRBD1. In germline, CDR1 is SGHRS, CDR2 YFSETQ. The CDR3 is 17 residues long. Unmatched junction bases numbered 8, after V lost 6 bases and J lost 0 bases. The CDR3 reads CASNSGQGGSYNSPLHF. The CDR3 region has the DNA TGCGCCAGCAACTCTGGACAGGGAGGCTCCTATAATTCACCCCTCCACTTT.

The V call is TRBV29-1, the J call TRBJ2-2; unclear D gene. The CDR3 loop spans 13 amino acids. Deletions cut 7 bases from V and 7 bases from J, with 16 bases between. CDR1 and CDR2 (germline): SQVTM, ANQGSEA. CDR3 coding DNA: TGCAGCGCATACGGCCATACGGGCGGGGAGCTGTTTTTT. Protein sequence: CSAYGHTGGELFF.

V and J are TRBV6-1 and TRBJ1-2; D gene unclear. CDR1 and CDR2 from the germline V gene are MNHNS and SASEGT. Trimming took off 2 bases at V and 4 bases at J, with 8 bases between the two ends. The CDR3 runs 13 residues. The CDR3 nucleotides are TGTGCCAGCAGTGAACCGCCCGGCTATGGCTACACCTTC. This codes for CASSEPPGYGYTF.

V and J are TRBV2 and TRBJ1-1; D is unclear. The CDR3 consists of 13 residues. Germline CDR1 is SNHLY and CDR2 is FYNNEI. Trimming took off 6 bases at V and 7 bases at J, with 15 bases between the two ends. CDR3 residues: CASSTYLGVEAFF. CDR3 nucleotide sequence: TGTGCCAGCAGCACCTACTTGGGAGTTGAAGCTTTCTTT.

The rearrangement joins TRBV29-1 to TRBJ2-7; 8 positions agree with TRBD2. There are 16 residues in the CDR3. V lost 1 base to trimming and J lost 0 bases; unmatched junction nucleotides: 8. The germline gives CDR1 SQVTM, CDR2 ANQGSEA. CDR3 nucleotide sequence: TGCAGCGTTGAAGCTCCACTAGCGGCGAGCTCCTACGAGCAGTACTTC. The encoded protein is CSVEAPLAASSYEQYF.